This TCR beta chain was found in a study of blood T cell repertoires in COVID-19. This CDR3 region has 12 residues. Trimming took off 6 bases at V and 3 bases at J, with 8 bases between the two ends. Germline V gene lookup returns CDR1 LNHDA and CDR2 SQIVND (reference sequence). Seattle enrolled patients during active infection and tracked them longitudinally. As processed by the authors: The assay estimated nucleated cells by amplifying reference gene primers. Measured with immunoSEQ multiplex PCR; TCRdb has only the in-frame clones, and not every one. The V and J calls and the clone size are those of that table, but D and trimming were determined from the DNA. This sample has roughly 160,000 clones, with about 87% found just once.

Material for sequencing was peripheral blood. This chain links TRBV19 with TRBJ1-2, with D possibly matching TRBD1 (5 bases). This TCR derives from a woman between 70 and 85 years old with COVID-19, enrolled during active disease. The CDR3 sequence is CASRQVDYGYTF. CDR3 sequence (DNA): TGTGCCAGTAGACAGGTTGACTATGGCTACACCTTC.